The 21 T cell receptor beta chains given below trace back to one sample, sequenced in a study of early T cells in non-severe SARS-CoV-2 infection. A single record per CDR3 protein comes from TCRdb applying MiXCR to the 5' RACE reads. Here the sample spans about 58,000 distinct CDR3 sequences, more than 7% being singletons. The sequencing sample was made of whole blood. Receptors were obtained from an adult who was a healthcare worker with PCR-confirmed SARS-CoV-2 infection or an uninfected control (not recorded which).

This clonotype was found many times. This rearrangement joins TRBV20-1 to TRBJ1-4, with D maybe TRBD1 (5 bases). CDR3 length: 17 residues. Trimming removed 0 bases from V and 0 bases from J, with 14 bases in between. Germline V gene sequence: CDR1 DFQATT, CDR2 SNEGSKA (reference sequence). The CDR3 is CSARDSRQFPTNEKLFF. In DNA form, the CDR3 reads TGCAGTGCTAGAGATAGTCGACAGTTCCCAACTAATGAAAAACTGTTTTTT.

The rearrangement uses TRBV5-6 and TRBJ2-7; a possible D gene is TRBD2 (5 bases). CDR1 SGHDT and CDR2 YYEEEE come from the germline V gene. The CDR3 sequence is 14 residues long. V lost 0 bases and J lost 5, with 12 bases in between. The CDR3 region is CASSLDSGSHEQYF. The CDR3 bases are TGTGCCAGCAGCTTGGATTCGGGGAGCCACGAGCAGTACTTC.

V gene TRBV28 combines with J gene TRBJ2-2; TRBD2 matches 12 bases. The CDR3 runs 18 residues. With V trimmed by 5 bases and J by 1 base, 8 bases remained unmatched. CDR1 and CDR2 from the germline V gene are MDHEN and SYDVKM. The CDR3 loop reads CASSLPGLAGENTGELFF. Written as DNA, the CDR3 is TGTGCCAGCAGTCTGCCGGGACTAGCGGGCGAGAACACCGGGGAGCTGTTTTTT.

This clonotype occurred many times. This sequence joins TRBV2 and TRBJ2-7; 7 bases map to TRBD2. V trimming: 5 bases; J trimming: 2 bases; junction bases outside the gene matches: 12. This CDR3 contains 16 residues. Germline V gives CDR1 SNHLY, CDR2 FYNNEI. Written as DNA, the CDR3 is TGTGCCAGCAGTCCCCGCGTGGGTGGGAGGGCCTACGAGCAGTACTTC. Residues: CASSPRVGGRAYEQYF.

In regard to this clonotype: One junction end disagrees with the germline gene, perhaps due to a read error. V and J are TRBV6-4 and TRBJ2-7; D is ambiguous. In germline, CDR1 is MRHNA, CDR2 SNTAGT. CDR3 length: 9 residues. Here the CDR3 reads CASSSGLFF. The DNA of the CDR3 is TGTGCCAGCAGTTCCGGGCTCTTCTTC.

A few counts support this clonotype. The CDR3 loop reads CASSLVSSYNEQFF. The CDR3 DNA reads TGTGCCAGCAGCTTGGTAAGCTCCTACAATGAGCAGTTCTTC. The gene calls are TRBV13 and TRBJ2-1; D is unresolved. The CDR3 spans 14 residues. Trimming cost V 3 bases and J 0 bases, with 6 bases left between them. Germline CDR1 PRHDT, CDR2 FYEKMQ (reference sequence).

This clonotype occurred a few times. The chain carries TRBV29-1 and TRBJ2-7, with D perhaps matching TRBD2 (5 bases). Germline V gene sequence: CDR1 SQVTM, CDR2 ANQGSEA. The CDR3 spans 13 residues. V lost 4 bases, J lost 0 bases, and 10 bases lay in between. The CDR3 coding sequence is TGCAGCGTTGGGAGGCAGAACTCCTACGAGCAGTACTTC. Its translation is CSVGRQNSYEQYF.

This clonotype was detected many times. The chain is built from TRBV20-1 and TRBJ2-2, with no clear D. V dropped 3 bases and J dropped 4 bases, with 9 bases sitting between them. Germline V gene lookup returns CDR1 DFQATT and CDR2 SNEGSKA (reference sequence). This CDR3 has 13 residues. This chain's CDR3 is CSASSAVTGELFF. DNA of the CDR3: TGCAGTGCTAGTTCTGCGGTCACCGGGGAGCTGTTTTTT.

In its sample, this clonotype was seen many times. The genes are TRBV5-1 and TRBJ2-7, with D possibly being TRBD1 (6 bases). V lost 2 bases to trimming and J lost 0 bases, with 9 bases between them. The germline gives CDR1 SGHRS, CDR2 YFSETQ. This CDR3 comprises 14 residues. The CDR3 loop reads CASSFGQNSYEQYF. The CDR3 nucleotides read TGCGCCAGCAGCTTTGGACAGAACTCCTACGAGCAGTACTTC.

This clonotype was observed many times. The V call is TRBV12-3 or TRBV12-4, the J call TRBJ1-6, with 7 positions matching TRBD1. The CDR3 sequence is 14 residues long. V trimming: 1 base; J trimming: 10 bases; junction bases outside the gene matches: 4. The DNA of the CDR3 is TGTGCCAGCAGTTTAGAGACAGGGAAATCACCCCTCCACTTT. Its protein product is CASSLETGKSPLHF.

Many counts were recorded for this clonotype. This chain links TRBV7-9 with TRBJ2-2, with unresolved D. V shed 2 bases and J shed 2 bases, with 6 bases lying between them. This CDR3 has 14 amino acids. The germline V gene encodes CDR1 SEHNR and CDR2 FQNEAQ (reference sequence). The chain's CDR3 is CASSLSINTGELFF. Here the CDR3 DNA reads TGTGCCAGCAGCTTATCGATAAACACCGGGGAGCTGTTTTTT.

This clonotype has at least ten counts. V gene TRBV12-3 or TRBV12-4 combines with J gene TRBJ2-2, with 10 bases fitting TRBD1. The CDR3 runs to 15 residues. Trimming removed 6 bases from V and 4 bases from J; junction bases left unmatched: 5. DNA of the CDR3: TGTGCCAGCAGAGGACAGGGGGGAAGCACCGGGGAGCTGTTTTTT. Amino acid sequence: CASRGQGGSTGELFF.

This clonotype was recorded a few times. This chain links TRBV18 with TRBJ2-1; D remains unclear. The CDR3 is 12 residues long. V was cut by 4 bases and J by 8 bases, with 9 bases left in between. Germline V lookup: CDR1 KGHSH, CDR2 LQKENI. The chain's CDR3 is CASSLKADEQFF. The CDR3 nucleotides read TGTGCCAGCTCACTCAAGGCCGATGAGCAGTTCTTC.

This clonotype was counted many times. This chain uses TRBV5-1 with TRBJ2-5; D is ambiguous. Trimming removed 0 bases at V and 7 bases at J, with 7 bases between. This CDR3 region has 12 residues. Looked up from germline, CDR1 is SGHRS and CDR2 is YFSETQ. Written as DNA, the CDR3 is TGCGCCAGCAGCTTGGACCACCGGACCCAGTACTTC. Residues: CASSLDHRTQYF.

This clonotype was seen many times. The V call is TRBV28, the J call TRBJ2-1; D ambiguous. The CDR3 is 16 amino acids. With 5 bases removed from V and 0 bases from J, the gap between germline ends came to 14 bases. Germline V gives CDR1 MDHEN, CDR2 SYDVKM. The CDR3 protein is CASSTPQESSYNEQFF. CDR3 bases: TGTGCCAGCAGTACCCCCCAGGAGAGCTCCTACAATGAGCAGTTCTTC.

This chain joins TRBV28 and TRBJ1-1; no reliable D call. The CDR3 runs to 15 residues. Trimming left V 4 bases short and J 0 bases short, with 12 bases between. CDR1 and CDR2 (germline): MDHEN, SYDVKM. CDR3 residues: CASSSPGSMNTEAFF. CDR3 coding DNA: TGTGCCAGCAGTTCTCCCGGATCCATGAACACTGAAGCTTTCTTT.

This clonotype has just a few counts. CDR3 sequence reads: CASSLVSTSGNEQFF. Written as DNA, the CDR3 is TGTGCCAGCAGCTTAGTCTCGACTAGCGGCAATGAGCAGTTCTTC. The gene calls are TRBV7-9 and TRBJ2-1; TRBD2 aligns across 9 bases. The CDR3 runs 15 residues. Per the germline V gene, CDR1 is SEHNR and CDR2 is FQNEAQ (reference sequence). Trimming took 1 base from V and 6 from J; bases not matched to a gene: 4.

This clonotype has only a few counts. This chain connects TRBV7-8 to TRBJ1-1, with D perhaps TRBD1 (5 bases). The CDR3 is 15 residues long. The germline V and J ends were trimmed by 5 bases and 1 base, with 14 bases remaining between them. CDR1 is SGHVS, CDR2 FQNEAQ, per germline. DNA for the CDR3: TGTGCCAGCAGCCCTCAACAGACAGAGAACACTGAAGCTTTCTTT. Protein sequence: CASSPQQTENTEAFF.

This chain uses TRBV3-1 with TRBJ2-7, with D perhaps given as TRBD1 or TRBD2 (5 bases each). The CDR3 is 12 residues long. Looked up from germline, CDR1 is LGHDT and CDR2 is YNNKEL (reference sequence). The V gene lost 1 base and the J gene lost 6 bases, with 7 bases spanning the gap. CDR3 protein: CASSQVGVEQYF. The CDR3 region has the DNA TGTGCCAGCAGCCAAGTGGGGGTCGAGCAGTACTTC.

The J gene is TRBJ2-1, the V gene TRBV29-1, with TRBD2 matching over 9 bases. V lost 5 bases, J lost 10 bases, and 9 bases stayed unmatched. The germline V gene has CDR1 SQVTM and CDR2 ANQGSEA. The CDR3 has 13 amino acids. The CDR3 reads CSVRRGLAGEQFF. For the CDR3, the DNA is TGCAGCGTTAGGAGGGGACTAGCAGGGGAGCAGTTCTTC.

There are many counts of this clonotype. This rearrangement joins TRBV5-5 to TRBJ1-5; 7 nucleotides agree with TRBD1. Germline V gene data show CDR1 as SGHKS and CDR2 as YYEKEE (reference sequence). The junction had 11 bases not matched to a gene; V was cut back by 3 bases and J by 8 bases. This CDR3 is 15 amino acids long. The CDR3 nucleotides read TGTGCCAGCAGCTCGGACTCCCTCAGGGGGGAGCCCCAGCATTTT. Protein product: CASSSDSLRGEPQHF.